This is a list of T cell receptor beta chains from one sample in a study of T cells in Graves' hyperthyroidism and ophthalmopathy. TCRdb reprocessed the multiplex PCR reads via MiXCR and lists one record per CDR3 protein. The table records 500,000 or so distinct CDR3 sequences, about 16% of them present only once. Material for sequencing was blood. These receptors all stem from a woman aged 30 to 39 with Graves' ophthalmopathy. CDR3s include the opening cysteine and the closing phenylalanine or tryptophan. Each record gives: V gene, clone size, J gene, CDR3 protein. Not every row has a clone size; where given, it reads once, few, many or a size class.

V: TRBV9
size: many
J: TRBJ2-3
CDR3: CASSVEVGGDTQYF

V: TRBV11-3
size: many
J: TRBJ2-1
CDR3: CASSLEPQTRQFF

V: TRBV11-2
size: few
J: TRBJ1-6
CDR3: CASSPGQNSPLHF

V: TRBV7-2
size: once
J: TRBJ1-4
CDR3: CASSGAATNEKLFF

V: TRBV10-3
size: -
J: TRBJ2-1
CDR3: CAISQSGQPYNEQFF

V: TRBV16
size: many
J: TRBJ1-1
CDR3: CASSDGQLNTEAFF

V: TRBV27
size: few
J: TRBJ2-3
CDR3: CASSFQLRPGTSQDTQYF

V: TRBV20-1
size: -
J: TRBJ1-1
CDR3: CSAREASGTEAFF

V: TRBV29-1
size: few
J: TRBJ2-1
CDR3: CSVVLAGDPRGQFF

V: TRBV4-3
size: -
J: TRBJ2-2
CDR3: CASSNFGTTNTGELFF

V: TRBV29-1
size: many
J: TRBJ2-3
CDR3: CSVAASGRVADTQYF

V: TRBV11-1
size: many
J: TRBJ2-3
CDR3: CASSTRTSRNTDTQYF

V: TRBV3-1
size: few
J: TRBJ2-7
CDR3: CASSQGLTSGSDEQYF

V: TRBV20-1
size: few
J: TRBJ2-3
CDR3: CSARDNLAGVEADTQYF

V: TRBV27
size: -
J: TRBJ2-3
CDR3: CASSFRRGASTDTQYF